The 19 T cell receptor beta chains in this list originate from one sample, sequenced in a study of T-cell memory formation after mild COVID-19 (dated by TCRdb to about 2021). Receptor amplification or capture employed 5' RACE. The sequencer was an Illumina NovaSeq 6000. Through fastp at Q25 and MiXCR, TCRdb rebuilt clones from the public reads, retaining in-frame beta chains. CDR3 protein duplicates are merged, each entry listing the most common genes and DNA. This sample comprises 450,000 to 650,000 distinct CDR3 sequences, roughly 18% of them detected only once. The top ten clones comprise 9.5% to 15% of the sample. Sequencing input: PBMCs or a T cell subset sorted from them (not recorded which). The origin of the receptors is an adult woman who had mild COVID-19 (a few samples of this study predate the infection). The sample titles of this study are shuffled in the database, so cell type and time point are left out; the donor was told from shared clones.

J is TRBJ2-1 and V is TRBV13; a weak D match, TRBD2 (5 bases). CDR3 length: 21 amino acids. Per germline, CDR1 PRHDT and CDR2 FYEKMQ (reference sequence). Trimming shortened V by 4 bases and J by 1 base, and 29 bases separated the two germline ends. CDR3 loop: CASSSKIPPPDARRSYNEQFF. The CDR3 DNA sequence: TGTGCCAGCAGCTCAAAAATCCCCCCTCCTGATGCGAGGAGGTCCTACAATGAGCAGTTCTTC.

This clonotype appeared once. CDR3 sequence (DNA): TGTGCCAGTAGTTGGGGACCCATCACTGAAGCTTTCTTT. Translation: CASSWGPITEAFF. This rearrangement joins TRBV19 to TRBJ1-1, with D possibly TRBD1 on 5 matching bases. The V gene's germline CDR1 is LNHDA and CDR2 SQIVND (reference sequence). This CDR3 contains 13 residues. Deletions cut 5 bases from V and 4 bases from J, with 11 bases between.

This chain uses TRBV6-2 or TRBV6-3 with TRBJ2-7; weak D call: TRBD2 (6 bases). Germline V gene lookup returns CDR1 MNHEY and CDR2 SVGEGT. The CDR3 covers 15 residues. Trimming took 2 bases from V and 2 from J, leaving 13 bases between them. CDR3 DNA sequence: TGTGCCAGCAGTTACGGAGGGACTTTCACCTACGAGCAGTACTTC. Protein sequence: CASSYGGTFTYEQYF.

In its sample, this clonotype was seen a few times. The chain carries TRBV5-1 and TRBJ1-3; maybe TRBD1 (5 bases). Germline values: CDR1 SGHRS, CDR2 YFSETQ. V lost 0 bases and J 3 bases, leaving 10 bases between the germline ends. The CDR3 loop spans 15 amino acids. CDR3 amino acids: CASSLVAGFGNTIYF. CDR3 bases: TGCGCCAGCAGCTTGGTGGCAGGGTTTGGAAACACCATATATTTT.

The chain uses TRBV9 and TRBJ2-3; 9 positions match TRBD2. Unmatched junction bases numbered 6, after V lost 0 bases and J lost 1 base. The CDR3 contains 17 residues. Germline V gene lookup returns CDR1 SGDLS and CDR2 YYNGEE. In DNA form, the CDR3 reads TGTGCCAGCAGCGTAGTCGCAGCGGGGGGCCGCACAGATACGCAGTATTTT. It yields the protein CASSVVAAGGRTDTQYF.

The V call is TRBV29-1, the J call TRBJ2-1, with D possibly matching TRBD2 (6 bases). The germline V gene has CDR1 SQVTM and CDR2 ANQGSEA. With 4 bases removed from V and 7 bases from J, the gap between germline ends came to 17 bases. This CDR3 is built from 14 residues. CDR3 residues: CSVGREFGSNEQFF. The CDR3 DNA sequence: TGCAGCGTTGGCCGGGAGTTCGGTTCGAATGAGCAGTTCTTC.

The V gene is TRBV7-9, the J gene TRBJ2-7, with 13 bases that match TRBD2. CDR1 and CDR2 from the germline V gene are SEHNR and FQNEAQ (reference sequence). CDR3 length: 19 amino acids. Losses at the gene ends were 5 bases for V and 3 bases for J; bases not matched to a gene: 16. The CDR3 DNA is TGTGCCAGCAGCGGAGTCGGCCGGACTAGCGGGAGAGCCGGCTACGAGCAGTACTTC. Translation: CASSGVGRTSGRAGYEQYF.

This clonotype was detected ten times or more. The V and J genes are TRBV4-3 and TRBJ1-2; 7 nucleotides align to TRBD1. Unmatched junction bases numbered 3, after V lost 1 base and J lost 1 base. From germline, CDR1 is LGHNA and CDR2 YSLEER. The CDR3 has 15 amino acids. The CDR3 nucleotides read TGCGCCAGCAGCCAAGGACAGGGAAGTAACTATGGCTACACCTTC. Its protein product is CASSQGQGSNYGYTF.

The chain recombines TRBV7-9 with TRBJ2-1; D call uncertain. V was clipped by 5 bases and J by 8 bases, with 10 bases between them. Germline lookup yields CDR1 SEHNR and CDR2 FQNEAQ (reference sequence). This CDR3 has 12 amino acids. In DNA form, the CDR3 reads TGTGCCAGCAGCAACAGTGAGGATGAGCAGTTCTTC. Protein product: CASSNSEDEQFF.

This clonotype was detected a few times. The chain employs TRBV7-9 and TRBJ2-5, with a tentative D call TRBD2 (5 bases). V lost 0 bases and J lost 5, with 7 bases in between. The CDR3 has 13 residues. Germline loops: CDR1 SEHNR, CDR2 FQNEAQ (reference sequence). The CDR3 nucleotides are TGTGCCAGCAGCTTAGCGGAGGCGGAGACCCAGTACTTC. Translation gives CASSLAEAETQYF.

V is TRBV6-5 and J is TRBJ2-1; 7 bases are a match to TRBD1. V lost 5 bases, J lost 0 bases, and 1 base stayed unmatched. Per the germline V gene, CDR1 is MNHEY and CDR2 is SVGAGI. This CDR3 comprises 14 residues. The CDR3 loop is CASSRQGSYNEQFF. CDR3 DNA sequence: TGTGCCAGCAGTCGACAGGGCTCCTACAATGAGCAGTTCTTC.

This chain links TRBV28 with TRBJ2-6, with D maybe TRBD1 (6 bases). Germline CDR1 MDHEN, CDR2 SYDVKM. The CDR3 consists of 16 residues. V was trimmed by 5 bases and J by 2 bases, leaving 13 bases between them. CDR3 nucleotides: TGTGCCAGCAGTCCCCACAGGGAAGCTGGGGCCAACGTCCTGACTTTC. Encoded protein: CASSPHREAGANVLTF.

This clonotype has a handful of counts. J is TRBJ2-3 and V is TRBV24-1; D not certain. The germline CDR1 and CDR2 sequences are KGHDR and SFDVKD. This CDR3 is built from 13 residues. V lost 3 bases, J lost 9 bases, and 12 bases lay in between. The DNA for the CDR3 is TGTGCCACCAGTGATGGACGAACTCGGACGCAGTATTTT. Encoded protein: CATSDGRTRTQYF.

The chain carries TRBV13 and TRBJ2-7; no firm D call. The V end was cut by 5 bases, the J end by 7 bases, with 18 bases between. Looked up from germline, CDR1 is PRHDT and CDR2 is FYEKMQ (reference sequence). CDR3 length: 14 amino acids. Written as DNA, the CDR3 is TGTGCCAGCAGCCCCCCTGGGCCGCATCTAGAGCAGTACTTC. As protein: CASSPPGPHLEQYF.

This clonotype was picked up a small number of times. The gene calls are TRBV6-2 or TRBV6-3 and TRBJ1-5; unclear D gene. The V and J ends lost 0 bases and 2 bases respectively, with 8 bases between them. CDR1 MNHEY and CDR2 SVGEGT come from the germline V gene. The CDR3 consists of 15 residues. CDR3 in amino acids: CASSYSRVGNQPQHF. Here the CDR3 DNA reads TGTGCCAGCAGTTACTCCCGGGTTGGCAATCAGCCCCAGCATTTT.

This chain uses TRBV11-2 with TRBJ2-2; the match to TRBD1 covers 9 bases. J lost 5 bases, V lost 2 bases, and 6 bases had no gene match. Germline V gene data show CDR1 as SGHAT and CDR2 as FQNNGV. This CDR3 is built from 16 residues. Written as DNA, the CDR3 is TGTGCCAGCAGCTTAAACAGGGGGCTAGGAACCGGGGAGCTGTTTTTT. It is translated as CASSLNRGLGTGELFF.

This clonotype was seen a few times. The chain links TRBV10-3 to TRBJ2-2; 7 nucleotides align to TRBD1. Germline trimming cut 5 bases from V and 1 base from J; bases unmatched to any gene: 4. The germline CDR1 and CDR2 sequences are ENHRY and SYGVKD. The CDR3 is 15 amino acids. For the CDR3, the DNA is TGTGCCATCAGTCCCGGGACAGAGAACACCGGGGAGCTGTTTTTT. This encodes CAISPGTENTGELFF.

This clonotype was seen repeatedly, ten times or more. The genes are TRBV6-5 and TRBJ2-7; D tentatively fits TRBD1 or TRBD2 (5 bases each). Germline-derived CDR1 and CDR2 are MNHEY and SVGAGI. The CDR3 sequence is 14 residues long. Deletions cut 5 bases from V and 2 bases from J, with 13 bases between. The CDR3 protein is CASSVRGDAYEQYF. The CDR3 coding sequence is TGTGCCAGCAGTGTAAGGGGAGACGCCTACGAGCAGTACTTC.

The CDR3 spells CASSQPRLSMEGYTF. The CDR3 nucleotides are TGTGCCAGCAGCCAACCTCGGTTATCCATGGAGGGCTACACCTTC. This chain joins TRBV3-1 and TRBJ1-2; D call uncertain. CDR1 is LGHDT, CDR2 YNNKEL, per germline (reference sequence). V gave up 2 bases and J gave up 8 bases, with 18 bases separating them. This CDR3 is built from 15 residues.